This TCR beta chain stems from a study of blood T cells in healthy people across ages. Study conclusions and caveats: Naive T cell percentage strongly correlated with TCR beta diversity. Because sorting was not performed, PBMCs prevented conclusive naive versus antigen-experienced comparison.

Germline values: CDR1 SGHTA, CDR2 FQGNSA. This CDR3 contains 18 residues. Losses at the gene ends were 2 bases for V and 2 bases for J; bases not matched to a gene: 12. A sample-barcoded 5' primer and a J-beta primer mix were used in a second PCR of roughly 7 to 12 cycles. TCRdb re-analysed the 5' RACE reads in MiXCR, keeping a single row per CDR3 protein. Of hundreds of thousands of distinct CDR3 sequences detected, roughly three fifths appear once; the ten largest clones hold more than 25%. As for this clonotype: The antigen is not known.

Sequencing used blood. The sequence was obtained from a man aged 40-49 years in good health. This sequence joins TRBV7-2 and TRBJ2-1, with 7 bases matching TRBD1. The CDR3 DNA reads as TGTGCCAGCAGCTTAAATGTTTTTCGACAGGGCCCCTACAATGAGCAGTTCTTC. Amino acids: CASSLNVFRQGPYNEQFF.